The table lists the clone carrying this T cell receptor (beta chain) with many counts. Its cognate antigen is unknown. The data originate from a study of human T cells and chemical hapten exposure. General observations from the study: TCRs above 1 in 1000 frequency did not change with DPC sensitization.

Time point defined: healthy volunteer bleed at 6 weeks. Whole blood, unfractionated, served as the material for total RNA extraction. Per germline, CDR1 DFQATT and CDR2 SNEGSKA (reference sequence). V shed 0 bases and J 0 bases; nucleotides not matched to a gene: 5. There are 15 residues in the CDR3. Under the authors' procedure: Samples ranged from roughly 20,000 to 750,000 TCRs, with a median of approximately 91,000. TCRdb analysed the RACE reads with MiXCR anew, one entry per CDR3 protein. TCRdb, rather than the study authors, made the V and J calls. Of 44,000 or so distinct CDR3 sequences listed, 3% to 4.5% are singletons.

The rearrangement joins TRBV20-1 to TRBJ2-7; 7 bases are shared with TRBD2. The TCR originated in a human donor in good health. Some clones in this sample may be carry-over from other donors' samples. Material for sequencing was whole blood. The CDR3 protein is CSARDPGGSSYEQYF. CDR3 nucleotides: TGCAGTGCTAGAGACCCGGGAGGTAGCTCCTACGAGCAGTACTTC.